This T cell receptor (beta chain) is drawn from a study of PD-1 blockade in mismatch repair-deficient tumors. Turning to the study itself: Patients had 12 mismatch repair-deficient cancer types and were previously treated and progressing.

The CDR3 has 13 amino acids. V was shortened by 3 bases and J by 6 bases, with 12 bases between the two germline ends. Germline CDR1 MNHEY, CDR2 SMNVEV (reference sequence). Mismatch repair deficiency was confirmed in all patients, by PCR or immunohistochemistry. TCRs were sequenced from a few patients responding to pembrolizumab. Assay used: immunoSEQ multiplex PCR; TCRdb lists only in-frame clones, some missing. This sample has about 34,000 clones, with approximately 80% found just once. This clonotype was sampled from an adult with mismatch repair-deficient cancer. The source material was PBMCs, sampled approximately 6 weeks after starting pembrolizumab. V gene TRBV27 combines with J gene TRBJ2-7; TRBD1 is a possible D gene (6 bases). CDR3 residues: CASSLAGAFEQYF. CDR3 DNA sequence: TGTGCCAGCAGTTTGGCAGGGGCTTTCGAGCAGTACTTC.